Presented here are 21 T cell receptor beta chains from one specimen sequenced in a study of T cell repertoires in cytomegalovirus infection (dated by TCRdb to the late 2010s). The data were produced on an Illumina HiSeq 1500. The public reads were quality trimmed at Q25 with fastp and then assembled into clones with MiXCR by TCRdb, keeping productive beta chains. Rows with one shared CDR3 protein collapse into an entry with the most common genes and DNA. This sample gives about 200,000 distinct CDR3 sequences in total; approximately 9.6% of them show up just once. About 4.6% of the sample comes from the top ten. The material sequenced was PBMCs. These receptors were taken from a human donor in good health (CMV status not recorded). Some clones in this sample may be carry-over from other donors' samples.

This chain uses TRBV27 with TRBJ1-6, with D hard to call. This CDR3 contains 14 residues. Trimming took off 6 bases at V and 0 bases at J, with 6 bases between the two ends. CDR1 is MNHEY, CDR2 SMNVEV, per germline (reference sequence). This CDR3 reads CASRFSSYNSPLHF. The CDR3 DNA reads TGTGCCAGCAGATTCAGCTCCTATAATTCACCCCTCCACTTT.

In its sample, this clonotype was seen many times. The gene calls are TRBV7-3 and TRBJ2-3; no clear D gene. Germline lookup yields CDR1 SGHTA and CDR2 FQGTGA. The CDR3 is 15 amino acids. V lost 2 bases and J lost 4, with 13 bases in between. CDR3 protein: CASSLDASVADTQYF. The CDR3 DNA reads TGTGCCAGCAGCTTAGACGCGAGTGTGGCAGATACGCAGTATTTT. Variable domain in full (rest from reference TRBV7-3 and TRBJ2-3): GAGVSQTPSNKVTEKGKYVELRCDPISGHTALYWYRQSLGQGPEFLIYFQGTGAADDSGLPNDRFFAVRPEGSVSTLKIQRTERGDSAVYLCASSLDASVADTQYFGPGTRLTVL.

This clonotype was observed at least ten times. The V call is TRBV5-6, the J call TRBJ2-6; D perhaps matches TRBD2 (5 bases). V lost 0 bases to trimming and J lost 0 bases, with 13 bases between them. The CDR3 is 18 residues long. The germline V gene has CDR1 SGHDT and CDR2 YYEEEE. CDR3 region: CASSLVPAAYSGANVLTF. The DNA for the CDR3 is TGTGCCAGCAGCTTGGTTCCAGCGGCCTACTCTGGGGCCAACGTCCTGACTTTC.

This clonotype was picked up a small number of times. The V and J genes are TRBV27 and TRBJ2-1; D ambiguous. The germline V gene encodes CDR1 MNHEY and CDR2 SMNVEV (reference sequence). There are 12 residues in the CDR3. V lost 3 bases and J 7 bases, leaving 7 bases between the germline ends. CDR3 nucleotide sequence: TGTGCCAGCAGTTTCGGTTCAAATGAGCAGTTCTTC. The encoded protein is CASSFGSNEQFF.

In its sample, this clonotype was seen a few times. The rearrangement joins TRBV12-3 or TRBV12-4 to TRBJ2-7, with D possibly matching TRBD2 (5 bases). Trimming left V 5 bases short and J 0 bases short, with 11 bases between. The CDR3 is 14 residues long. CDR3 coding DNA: TGTGCCAGCAGTCCCCCGGGGAGCTCCTACGAGCAGTACTTC. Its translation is CASSPPGSSYEQYF.

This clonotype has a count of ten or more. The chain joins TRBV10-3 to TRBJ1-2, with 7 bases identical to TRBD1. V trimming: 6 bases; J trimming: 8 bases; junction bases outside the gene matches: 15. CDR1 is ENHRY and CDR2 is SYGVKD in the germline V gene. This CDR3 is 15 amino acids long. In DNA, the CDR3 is TGTGCCATCAGCACCCCCACCTGGGACAGCGAGGGCTACACCTTC. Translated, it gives CAISTPTWDSEGYTF.

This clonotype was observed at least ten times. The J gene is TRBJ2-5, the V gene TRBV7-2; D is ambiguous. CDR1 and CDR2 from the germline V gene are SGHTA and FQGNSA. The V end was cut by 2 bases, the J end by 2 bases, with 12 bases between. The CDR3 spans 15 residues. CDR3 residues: CASSLRPGPQETQYF. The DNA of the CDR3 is TGTGCCAGCAGCTTACGACCCGGCCCACAAGAGACCCAGTACTTC.

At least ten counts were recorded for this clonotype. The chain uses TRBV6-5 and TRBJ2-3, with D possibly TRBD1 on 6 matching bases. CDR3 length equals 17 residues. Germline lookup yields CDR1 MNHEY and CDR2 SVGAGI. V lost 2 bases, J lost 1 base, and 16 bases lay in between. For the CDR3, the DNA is TGTGCCAGCAGTTACGAGGGACATCCAGGGGGCACAGATACGCAGTATTTT. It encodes CASSYEGHPGGTDTQYF.

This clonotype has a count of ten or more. CDR3 loop: CASSPLGRGENQPQHF. The CDR3 DNA sequence: TGTGCCAGCAGCCCACTCGGCAGGGGCGAGAATCAGCCCCAGCATTTT. The chain recombines TRBV28 with TRBJ1-5, with TRBD1 as a possible D gene (6 bases). This CDR3 contains 16 residues. Trimming left V 6 bases short and J 4 bases short, with 19 bases between. The germline V gene has CDR1 MDHEN and CDR2 SYDVKM.

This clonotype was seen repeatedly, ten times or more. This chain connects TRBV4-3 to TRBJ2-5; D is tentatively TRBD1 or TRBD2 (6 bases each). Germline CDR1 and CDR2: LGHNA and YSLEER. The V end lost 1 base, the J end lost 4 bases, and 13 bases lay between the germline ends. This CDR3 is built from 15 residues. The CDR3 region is CASSQVPGEVETQYF. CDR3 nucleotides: TGCGCCAGCAGCCAAGTTCCAGGGGAGGTAGAGACCCAGTACTTC.

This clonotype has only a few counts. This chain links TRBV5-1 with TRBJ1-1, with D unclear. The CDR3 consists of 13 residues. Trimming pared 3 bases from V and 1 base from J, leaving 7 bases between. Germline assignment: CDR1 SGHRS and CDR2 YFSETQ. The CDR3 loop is CASSWEGNTEAFF. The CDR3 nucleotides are TGCGCCAGCAGCTGGGAGGGGAACACTGAAGCTTTCTTT.

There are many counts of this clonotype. The CDR3 nucleotides are TGTGCCAGTAGCCCCACACTCAATCAGCCCCAGCATTTT. Its translation: CASSPTLNQPQHF. The J gene is TRBJ1-5, the V gene TRBV19; no reliable D call. V was shortened by 6 bases and J by 3 bases, with 9 bases between the two germline ends. The CDR3 contains 13 residues. The germline CDR1 and CDR2 sequences are LNHDA and SQIVND (reference sequence).

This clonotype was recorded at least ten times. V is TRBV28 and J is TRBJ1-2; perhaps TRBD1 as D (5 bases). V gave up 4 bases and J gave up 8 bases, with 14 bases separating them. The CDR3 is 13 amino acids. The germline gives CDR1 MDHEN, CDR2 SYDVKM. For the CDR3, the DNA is TGTGCCAGCAGTTCCCGGACATCTTGGGGCTACACCTTC. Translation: CASSSRTSWGYTF.

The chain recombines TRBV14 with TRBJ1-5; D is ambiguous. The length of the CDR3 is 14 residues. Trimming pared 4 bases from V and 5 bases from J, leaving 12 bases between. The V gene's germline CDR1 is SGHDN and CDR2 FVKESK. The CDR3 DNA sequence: TGTGCCAGCAGCCCGTCCGGGGTCCATCAGCCCCAGCATTTT. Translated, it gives CASSPSGVHQPQHF.

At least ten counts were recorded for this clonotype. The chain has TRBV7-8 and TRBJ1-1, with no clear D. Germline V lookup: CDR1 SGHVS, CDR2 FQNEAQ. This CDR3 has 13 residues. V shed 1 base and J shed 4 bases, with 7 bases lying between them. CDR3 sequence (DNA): TGTGCCAGCAGCTTAGAACGCAGCACTGAAGCTTTCTTT. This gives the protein CASSLERSTEAFF.

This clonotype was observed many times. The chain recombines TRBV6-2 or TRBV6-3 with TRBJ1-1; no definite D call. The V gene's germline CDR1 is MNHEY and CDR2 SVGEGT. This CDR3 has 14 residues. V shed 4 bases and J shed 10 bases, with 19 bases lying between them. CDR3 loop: CASSSPGDAVGAFF. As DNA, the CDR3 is TGTGCCAGCAGTTCCCCCGGAGACGCCGTCGGAGCTTTCTTT.

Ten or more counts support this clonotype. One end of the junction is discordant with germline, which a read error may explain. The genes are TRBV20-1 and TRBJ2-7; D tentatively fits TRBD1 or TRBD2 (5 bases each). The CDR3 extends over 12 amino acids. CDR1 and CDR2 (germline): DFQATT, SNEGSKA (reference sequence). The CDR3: CSARDRGYEQYF. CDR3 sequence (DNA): TGCAGTGCTCGAGACAGAGGGTACGAGCAGTACTTC.

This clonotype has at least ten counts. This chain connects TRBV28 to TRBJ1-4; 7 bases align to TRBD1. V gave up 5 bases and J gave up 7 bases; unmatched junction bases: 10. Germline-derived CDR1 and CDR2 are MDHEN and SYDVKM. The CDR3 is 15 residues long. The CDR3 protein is CASSPRGRSGEKLFF. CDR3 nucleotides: TGTGCCAGCAGTCCAAGGGGGCGAAGTGGTGAAAAACTGTTTTTT.

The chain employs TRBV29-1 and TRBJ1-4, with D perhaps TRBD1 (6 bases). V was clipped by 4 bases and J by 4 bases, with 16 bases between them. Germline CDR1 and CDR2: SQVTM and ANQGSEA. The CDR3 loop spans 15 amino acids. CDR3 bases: TGCAGCGTTGCCCAGGGGTCGGGCCTTAATGAAAAACTGTTTTTT. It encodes CSVAQGSGLNEKLFF. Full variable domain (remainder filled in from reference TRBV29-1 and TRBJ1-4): SAVISQKPSRDICQRGTSLTIQCQVDSQVTMMFWYRQQPGQSLTLIATANQGSEATYESGFVIDKFPISRPNLTFSTLTVSNMSPEDSSIYLCSVAQGSGLNEKLFFGSGTQLSVL.

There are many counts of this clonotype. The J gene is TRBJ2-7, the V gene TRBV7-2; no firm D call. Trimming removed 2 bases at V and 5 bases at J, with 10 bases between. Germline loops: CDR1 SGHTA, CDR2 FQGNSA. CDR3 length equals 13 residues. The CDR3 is CASSLSLENEQYF. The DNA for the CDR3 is TGTGCCAGCAGCTTATCTTTAGAAAACGAGCAGTACTTC.

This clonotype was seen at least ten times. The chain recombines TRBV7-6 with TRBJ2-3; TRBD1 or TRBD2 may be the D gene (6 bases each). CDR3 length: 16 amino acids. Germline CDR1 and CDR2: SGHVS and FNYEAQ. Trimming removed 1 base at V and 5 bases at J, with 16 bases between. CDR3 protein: CASSLGPSGARDTQYF. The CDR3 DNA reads TGTGCCAGCAGCTTAGGCCCCTCGGGGGCCCGAGATACGCAGTATTTT.